This TCR beta chain was identified in a study of blood T cell repertoires in COVID-19. The table came from immunoSEQ multiplex PCR; TCRdb's copy has only in-frame clones and leaves some out. The data hold 110,000 or so clones, with more than 70% observed a single time. V lost 4 bases and J lost 6; bases outside the gene matches: 12. Germline CDR1 is GTSNPN and CDR2 is SVGIG (reference sequence). The CDR3 is made up of 15 amino acids. The clonotype was recovered from a woman aged 55 to 70 with COVID-19, enrolled during active disease. The gene calls are TRBV30 and TRBJ1-5; 7 bases are shared with TRBD1. Sequenced sample: peripheral blood. The CDR3 nucleotides are TGTGCCTGGAACACGGACAGGAAAAAGGGTCAGCCCCAGCATTTT. Translating gives CAWNTDRKKGQPQHF. The variable domain in full, with the rest retrieved from reference TRBV30 and TRBJ1-5, is SQTIHQWPATLVQPVGSPLSLECTVEGTSNPNLYWYRQAAGRGLQLLFYSVGIGQISSEVPQNLSASRPQDRQFILSSKKLLLSDSGFYLCAWNTDRKKGQPQHFGDGTRLSIL.